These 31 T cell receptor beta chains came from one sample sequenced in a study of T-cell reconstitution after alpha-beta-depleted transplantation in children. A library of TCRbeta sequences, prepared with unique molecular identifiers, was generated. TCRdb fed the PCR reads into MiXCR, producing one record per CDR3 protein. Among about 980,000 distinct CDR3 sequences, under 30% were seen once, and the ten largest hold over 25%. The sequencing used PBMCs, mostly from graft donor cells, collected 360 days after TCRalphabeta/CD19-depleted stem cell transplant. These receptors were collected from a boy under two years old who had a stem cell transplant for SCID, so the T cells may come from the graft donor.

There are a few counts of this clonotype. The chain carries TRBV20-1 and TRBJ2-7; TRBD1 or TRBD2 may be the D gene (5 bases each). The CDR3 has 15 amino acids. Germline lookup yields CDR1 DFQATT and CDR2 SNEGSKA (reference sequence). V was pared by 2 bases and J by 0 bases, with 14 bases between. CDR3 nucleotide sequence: TGCAGTGCTAGACCCGGGTGGGGGTTCTCCTACGAGCAGTACTTC. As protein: CSARPGWGFSYEQYF.

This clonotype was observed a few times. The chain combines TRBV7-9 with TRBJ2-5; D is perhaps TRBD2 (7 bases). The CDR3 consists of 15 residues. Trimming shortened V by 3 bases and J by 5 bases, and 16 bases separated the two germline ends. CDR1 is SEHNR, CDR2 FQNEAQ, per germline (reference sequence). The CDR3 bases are TGTGCCAGCAGCTTCGAGGCGGGGGCGACGGAGACCCAGTACTTC. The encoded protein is CASSFEAGATETQYF.

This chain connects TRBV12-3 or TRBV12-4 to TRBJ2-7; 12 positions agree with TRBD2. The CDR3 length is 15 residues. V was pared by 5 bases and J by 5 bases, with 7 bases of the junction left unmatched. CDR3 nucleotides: TGTGCCAGCAGTCCGACTAGCGGGGGTGTCGACGAGCAGTACTTC. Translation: CASSPTSGGVDEQYF.

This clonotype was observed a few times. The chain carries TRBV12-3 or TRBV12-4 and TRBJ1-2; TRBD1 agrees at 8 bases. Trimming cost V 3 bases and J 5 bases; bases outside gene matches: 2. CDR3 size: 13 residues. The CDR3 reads CASSLQGAYGYTF. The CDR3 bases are TGTGCCAGCAGTTTGCAGGGGGCGTATGGCTACACCTTC.

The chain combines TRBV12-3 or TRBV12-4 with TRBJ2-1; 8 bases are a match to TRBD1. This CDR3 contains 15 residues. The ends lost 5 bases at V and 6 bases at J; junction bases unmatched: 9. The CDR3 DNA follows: TGTGCCAGCAGTAACGTCAGGGGGCAGGTCAATGAGCAGTTCTTC. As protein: CASSNVRGQVNEQFF.

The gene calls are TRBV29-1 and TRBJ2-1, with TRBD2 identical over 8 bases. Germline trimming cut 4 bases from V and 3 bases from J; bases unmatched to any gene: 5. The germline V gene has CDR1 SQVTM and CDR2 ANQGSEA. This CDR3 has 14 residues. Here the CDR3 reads CSVGVGGVYNEQFF. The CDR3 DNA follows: TGCAGCGTTGGGGTCGGGGGGGTCTACAATGAGCAGTTCTTC.

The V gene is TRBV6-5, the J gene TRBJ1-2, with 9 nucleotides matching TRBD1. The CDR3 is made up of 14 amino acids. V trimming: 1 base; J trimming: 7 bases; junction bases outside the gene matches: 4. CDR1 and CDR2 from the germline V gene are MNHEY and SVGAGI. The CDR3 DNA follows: TGTGCCAGCAGTTACTTAAGGACAGGGGCTGGCTACACCTTC. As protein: CASSYLRTGAGYTF.

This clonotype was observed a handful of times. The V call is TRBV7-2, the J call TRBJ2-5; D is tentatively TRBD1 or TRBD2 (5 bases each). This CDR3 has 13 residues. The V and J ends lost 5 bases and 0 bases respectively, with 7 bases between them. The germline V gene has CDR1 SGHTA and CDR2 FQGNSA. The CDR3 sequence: CASSPGHQETQYF. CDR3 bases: TGTGCCAGCAGCCCGGGACACCAAGAGACCCAGTACTTC.

The CDR3 coding sequence is TGTGCCAGCAGGACAGGCCCACAAGAGACCCAGTACTTC. Encoded protein: CASRTGPQETQYF. The J gene is TRBJ2-5, the V gene TRBV12-3 or TRBV12-4, with a tentative D call TRBD1 (6 bases). Trimming left V 6 bases short and J 2 bases short, with 10 bases between. The CDR3 has 13 residues.

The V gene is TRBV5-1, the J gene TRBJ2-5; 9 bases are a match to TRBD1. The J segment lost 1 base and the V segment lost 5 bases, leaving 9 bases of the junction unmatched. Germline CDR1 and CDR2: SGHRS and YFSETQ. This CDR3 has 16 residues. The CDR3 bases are TGCGCCAGCAGGACGGGACAGGGACAAAGCCAAGAGACCCAGTACTTC. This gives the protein CASRTGQGQSQETQYF.

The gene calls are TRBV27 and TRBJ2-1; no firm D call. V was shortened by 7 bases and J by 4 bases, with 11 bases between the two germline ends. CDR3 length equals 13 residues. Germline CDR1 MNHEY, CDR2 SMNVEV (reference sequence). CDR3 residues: CASIGSRYNEQFF. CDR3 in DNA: TGTGCCAGCATTGGATCCCGGTACAATGAGCAGTTCTTC.

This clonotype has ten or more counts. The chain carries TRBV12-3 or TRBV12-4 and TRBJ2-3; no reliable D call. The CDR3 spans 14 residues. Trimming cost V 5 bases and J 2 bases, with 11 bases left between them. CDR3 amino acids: CASSVRTFTDTQYF. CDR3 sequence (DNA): TGTGCCAGCAGTGTACGGACCTTCACAGATACGCAGTATTTT.

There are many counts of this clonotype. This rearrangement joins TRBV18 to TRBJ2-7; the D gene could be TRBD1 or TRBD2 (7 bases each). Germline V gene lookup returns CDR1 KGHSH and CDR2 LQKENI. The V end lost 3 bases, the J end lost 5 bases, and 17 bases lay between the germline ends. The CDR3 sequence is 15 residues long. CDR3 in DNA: TGTGCCAGCTCACCTCAGACAGGGACTATCCACGAGCAGTACTTC. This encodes CASSPQTGTIHEQYF.

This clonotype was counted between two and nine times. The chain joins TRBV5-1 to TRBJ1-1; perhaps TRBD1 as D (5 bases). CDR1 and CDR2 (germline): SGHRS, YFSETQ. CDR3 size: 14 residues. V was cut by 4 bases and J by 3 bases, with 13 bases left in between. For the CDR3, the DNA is TGCGCCAGCAGCGCCGTACAGGTGGACACTGAAGCTTTCTTT. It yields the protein CASSAVQVDTEAFF.

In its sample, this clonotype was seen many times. CDR3 nucleotide sequence: TGCGCCAGCAGCTCGTCTCGGGCTGGAACCTACGAGCAGTACTTC. Protein product: CASSSSRAGTYEQYF. This chain uses TRBV5-1 with TRBJ2-7; no clear D gene. Deletions cut 3 bases from V and 2 bases from J, with 15 bases between. The germline CDR1 and CDR2 sequences are SGHRS and YFSETQ. The CDR3 sequence is 15 residues long.

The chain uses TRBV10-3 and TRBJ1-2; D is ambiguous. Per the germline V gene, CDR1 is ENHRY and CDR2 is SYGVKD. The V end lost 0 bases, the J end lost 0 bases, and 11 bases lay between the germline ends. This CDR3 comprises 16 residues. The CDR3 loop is CAISESRVGPNYGYTF. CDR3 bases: TGTGCCATCAGTGAGTCGCGGGTCGGCCCTAACTATGGCTACACCTTC.

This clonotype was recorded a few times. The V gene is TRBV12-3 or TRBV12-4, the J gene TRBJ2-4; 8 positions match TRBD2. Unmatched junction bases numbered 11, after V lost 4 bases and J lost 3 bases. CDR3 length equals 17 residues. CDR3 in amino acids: CASSSGSGGYGKNIQYF. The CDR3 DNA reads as TGTGCCAGCAGTTCCGGGAGCGGGGGTTATGGCAAAAACATTCAGTACTTC.

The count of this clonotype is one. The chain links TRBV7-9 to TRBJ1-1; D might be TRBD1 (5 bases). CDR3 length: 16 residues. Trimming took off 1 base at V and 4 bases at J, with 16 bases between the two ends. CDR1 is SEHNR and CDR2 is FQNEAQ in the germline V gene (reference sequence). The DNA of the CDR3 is TGTGCCAGCAGCTTAGGGGGGAGGACTCCTTTCACTGAAGCTTTCTTT. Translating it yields CASSLGGRTPFTEAFF. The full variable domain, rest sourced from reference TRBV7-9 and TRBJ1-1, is DTGVSQNPRHKITKRGQNVTFRCDPISEHNRLYWYRQTLGQGPEFLTYFQNEAQLEKSRLLSDRFSAERPKGSFSTLEIQRTEQGDSAMYLCASSLGGRTPFTEAFFGQGTRLTVV.

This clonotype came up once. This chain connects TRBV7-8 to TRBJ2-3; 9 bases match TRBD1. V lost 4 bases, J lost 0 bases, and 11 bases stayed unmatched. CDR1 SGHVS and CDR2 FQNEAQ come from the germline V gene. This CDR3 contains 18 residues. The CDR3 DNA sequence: TGTGCCAGCAGCTCCGATTTTGGACAGGGGTTTAGCACAGATACGCAGTATTTT. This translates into CASSSDFGQGFSTDTQYF.

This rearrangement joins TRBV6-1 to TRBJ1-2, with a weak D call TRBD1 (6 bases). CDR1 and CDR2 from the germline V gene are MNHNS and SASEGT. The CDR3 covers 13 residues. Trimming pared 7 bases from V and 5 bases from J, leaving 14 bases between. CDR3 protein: CASKPGHKYGYTF. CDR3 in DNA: TGTGCCAGCAAACCGGGACATAAATATGGCTACACCTTC.

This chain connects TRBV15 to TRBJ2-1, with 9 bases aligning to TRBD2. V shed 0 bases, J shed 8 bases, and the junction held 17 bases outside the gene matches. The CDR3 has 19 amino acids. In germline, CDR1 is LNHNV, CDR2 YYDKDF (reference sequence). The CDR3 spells CATSREGGAQLAGKDEQFF. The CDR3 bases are TGTGCCACCAGCAGAGAGGGGGGGGCACAGCTAGCGGGGAAAGATGAGCAGTTCTTC.

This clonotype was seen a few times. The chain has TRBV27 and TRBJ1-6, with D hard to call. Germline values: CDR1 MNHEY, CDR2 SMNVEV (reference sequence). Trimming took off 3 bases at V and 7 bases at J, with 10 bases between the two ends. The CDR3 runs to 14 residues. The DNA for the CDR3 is TGTGCCAGCAGTTTTGGTCTTGAAAATTCACCCCTCCACTTT. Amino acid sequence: CASSFGLENSPLHF.

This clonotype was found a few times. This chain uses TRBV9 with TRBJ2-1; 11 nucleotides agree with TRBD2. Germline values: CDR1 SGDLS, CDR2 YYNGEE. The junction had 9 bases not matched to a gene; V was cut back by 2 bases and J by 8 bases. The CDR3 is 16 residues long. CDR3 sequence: CASSVGRLAGKDEQFF. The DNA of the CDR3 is TGTGCCAGCAGCGTGGGCCGACTAGCGGGGAAGGATGAGCAGTTCTTC.

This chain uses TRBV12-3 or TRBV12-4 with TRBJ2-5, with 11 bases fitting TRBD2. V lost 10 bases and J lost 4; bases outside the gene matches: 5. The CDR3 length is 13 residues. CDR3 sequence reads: CATTSGDPETQYF. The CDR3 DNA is TGTGCCACGACTAGCGGGGACCCAGAGACCCAGTACTTC.

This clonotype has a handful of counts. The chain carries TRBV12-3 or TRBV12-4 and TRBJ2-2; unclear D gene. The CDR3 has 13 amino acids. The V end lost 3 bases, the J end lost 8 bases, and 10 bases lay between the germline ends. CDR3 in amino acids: CASSFGGQGELFF. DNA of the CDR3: TGTGCCAGCAGTTTCGGTGGGCAGGGGGAGCTGTTTTTT.

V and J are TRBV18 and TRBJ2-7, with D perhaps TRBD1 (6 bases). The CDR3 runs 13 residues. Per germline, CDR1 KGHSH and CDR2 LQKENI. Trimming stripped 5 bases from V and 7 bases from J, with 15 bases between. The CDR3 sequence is CASSFRTDSEQYF. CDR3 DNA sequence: TGTGCCAGCTCATTCAGGACAGACTCGGAGCAGTACTTC.

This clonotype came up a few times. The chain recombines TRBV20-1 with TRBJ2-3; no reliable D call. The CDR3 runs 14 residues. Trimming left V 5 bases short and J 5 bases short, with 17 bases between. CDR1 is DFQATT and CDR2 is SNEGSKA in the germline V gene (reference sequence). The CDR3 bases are TGCAGTGCTGGCACATTCCTAGTTGGAGATACGCAGTATTTT. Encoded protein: CSAGTFLVGDTQYF.

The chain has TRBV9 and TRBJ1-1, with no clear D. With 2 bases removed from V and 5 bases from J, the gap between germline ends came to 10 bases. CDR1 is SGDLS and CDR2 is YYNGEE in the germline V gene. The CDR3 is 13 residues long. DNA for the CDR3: TGTGCCAGCAGCGTGGGCCAACGGACTGAAGCTTTCTTT. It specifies CASSVGQRTEAFF.

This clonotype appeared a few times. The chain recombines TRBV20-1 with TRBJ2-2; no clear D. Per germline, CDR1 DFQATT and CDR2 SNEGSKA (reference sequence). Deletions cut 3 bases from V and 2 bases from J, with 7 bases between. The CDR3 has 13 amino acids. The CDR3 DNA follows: TGCAGTGCTAGCGACGGCAACACCGGGGAGCTGTTTTTT. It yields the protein CSASDGNTGELFF.

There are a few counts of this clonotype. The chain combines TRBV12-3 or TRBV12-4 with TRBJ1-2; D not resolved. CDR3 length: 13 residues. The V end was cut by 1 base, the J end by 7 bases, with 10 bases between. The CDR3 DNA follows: TGTGCCAGCAGTTTAGGCCAGAGTGCTGGCTACACCTTC. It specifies CASSLGQSAGYTF.

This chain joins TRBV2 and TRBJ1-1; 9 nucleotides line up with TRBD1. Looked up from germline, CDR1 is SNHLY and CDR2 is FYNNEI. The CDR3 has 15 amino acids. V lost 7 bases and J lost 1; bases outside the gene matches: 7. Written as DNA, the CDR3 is TGTGCCAGCAAGAGACAGGGGGGGTCGAACACTGAAGCTTTCTTT. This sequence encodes CASKRQGGSNTEAFF.